A single sample gave rise to the 23 T cell receptor beta chains below, sequenced in a study of blood T cell repertoires in COVID-19. The data were produced by immunoSEQ multiplex PCR, yet TCRdb's version contains in-frame clones alone and is incomplete. The sample consists of 200,000 to 300,000 clones, approximately 86% of them appearing once. Input material: peripheral blood. Receptors originate from a human donor in a cohort sampled during active COVID-19.

This clone appeared a few times. The rearrangement joins TRBV4-1 to TRBJ2-5, with 10 bases that match TRBD2. The CDR3 length is 17 residues. Germline trimming cut 0 bases from V and 6 bases from J; bases unmatched to any gene: 10. CDR1 is MGHRA and CDR2 is YSYEKL in the germline V gene. The CDR3 sequence is CASSQDLGAGGFQTQYF. In DNA form, the CDR3 reads TGCGCCAGCAGCCAAGATTTGGGAGCGGGAGGGTTTCAGACCCAGTACTTC.

The chain uses TRBV7-2 and TRBJ1-2; TRBD1 agrees at 8 bases. J lost 4 bases, V lost 4 bases, and 8 bases had no gene match. The CDR3 runs to 15 residues. CDR1 and CDR2 from the germline V gene are SGHTA and FQGNSA. The chain's CDR3 is CASSSHQGAGYGYTF. For the CDR3, the DNA is TGTGCCAGCAGCTCCCACCAGGGGGCGGGCTATGGCTACACCTTC.

This sequence joins TRBV19 and TRBJ2-6, with 8 nucleotides matching TRBD2. Per the germline V gene, CDR1 is LNHDA and CDR2 is SQIVND (reference sequence). The CDR3 loop spans 19 amino acids. V trimming: 1 base; J trimming: 0 bases; junction bases outside the gene matches: 8. CDR3 sequence (DNA): TGTGCCAGTAGTATAGGTGGGACTAGTAAAATCTCTGGGGCCAACGTCCTGACTTTC. Protein sequence: CASSIGGTSKISGANVLTF.

The V gene is TRBV11-2, the J gene TRBJ2-7, with 8 bases that match TRBD1. Germline V lookup: CDR1 SGHAT, CDR2 FQNNGV. J was trimmed by 4 bases and V by 5 bases; bases with no gene match: 10. CDR3 size: 15 residues. Here the CDR3 reads CASSGIRDRSYEQYF. Here the CDR3 DNA reads TGTGCCAGCAGCGGTATCCGGGACAGGTCGTACGAGCAGTACTTC. Complete variable domain (other parts from reference TRBV11-2 and TRBJ2-7): EAGVAQSPRYKIIEKRQSVAFWCNPISGHATLYWYQQILGQGPKLLIQFQNNGVVDDSQLPKDRFSAERLKGVDSTLKIQPAKLEDSAVYLCASSGIRDRSYEQYFGPGTRLTVT.

V usage is TRBV5-1 and J usage is TRBJ1-3, with TRBD1 as a possible D gene (5 bases). The CDR3 is made up of 14 amino acids. The ends were cut back, 0 bases at V and 1 base at J, with 5 bases in the middle. CDR1 SGHRS and CDR2 YFSETQ come from the germline V gene. As DNA, the CDR3 is TGCGCCAGCAGCTTGGACAGGTCTGGAAACACCATATATTTT. It translates to CASSLDRSGNTIYF.

The J gene is TRBJ2-5, the V gene TRBV7-2, with D perhaps TRBD2 (7 bases). The CDR3 consists of 15 residues. Between the trimmed V and J ends, which lost 5 bases and 5 bases, there was a span of 18 bases. Germline CDR1 is SGHTA and CDR2 is FQGNSA. CDR3 sequence reads: CASSPRGGGPETQYF. The CDR3 region has the DNA TGTGCCAGCAGCCCGCGAGGGGGGGGGCCGGAGACCCAGTACTTC.

The CDR3 loop is CASSLAGDSHTQYF. The CDR3 DNA reads as TGCGCCAGCAGCTTGGCTGGGGACAGTCATACGCAGTATTTT. The V gene is TRBV5-1, the J gene TRBJ2-3; 7 nucleotides align to TRBD1. The junction had 5 bases not matched to a gene; V was cut back by 0 bases and J by 7 bases. The CDR3 is 14 residues long. CDR1 and CDR2 from the germline V gene are SGHRS and YFSETQ.

A word on this clone: The sample has other DNA sequences that encode this CDR3 too. The rearrangement uses TRBV11-2 and TRBJ2-7, with 9 nucleotides matching TRBD1. This CDR3 has 15 residues. The V gene end was trimmed by 4 bases and the J gene end by 2 bases; junction bases not matched to a gene: 6. Germline V lookup: CDR1 SGHAT, CDR2 FQNNGV. CDR3 protein: CASSSYRGLAYEQYF. The DNA of the CDR3 is TGTGCCAGCAGCTCATACAGGGGGCTAGCCTACGAGCAGTACTTC.

V is TRBV24-1 and J is TRBJ2-2; TRBD1 might be the D (6 bases). This CDR3 has 12 amino acids. CDR1 and CDR2 from the germline V gene are KGHDR and SFDVKD. The V and J ends lost 9 bases and 3 bases respectively, with 7 bases between them. The CDR3 loop reads CATGQYTGELFF. Here the CDR3 DNA reads TGTGCCACCGGACAGTACACCGGGGAGCTGTTTTTT.

The chain recombines TRBV7-2 with TRBJ1-5, with D perhaps TRBD1 (6 bases). The CDR3 covers 16 residues. The V end lost 2 bases, the J end lost 1 base, and 12 bases lay between the germline ends. Germline loops: CDR1 SGHTA, CDR2 FQGNSA. For the CDR3, the DNA is TGTGCCAGCAGCTTACACCGGACAGCGAGCAATCAGCCCCAGCATTTT. Translation: CASSLHRTASNQPQHF.

This chain uses TRBV7-9 with TRBJ1-2, with 9 bases fitting TRBD1. With 1 base clipped from V and 8 bases from J, the junction kept 11 bases outside the gene matches. Germline CDR1 and CDR2: SEHNR and FQNEAQ (reference sequence). CDR3 length: 16 amino acids. The CDR3 DNA sequence: TGTGCCAGCAGCTTAGAGAGGGAAGGACAGGGGAAGGGCTACACCTTC. This gives the protein CASSLEREGQGKGYTF.

The chain couples TRBV6-5 to TRBJ1-6, with a possible D match to TRBD1 (5 bases). This CDR3 contains 13 residues. V was clipped by 11 bases and J by 4 bases, with 12 bases between them. Germline assignment: CDR1 MNHEY and CDR2 SVGAGI. The CDR3 spells CAARGGYNSPLHF. The CDR3 DNA follows: TGTGCCGCACGGGGGGGTTATAATTCACCCCTCCACTTT.

V usage is TRBV5-1 and J usage is TRBJ2-3; D unclear. Germline-derived CDR1 and CDR2 are SGHRS and YFSETQ. Trimming took off 0 bases at V and 0 bases at J, with 8 bases between the two ends. The length of the CDR3 is 15 residues. The CDR3 DNA sequence: TGCGCCAGCAGCTTGGCCACATCTAGCACAGATACGCAGTATTTT. Its translation is CASSLATSSTDTQYF.

A single count supports this clone. The V gene is TRBV6-1, the J gene TRBJ1-5; TRBD1 might be the D (5 bases). Germline values: CDR1 MNHNS, CDR2 SASEGT. The CDR3 contains 16 residues. The V and J ends lost 1 base and 2 bases respectively, with 12 bases between them. The chain's CDR3 is CASSEEEGIGNQPQHF. The CDR3, as DNA: TGTGCCAGCAGTGAAGAGGAGGGGATCGGCAATCAGCCCCAGCATTTT.

V gene TRBV5-5 combines with J gene TRBJ2-7; 10 bases are a match to TRBD1. The CDR3 has 15 amino acids. CDR1 and CDR2 from the germline V gene are SGHKS and YYEKEE (reference sequence). J gave up 3 bases and V 4 bases, and 7 bases lay outside the gene matches. This CDR3 reads CASSDTGQGNYEQYF. The CDR3 DNA sequence: TGTGCCAGCAGCGACACGGGACAGGGGAACTACGAGCAGTACTTC. The variable domain in full, completed from reference TRBV5-5 and TRBJ2-7, reads DAGVTQSPTHLIKTRGQQVTLRCSPISGHKSVSWYQQVLGQGPQFIFQYYEKEERGRGNFPDRFSARQFPNYSSELNVNALLLGDSALYLCASSDTGQGNYEQYFGPGTRLTVT.

CDR3 sequence: CASSLDVQPSLQYF. CDR3 bases: TGCGCCAGCAGCTTAGATGTCCAACCAAGCCTTCAGTACTTC. The J gene is TRBJ2-4, the V gene TRBV5-1; D is uncertain. Germline-derived CDR1 and CDR2 are SGHRS and YFSETQ. Trimming pared 2 bases from V and 11 bases from J, leaving 17 bases between. The CDR3 extends over 14 amino acids.

The chain has TRBV15 and TRBJ2-1; D might be TRBD1 (6 bases). Germline V gives CDR1 LNHNV, CDR2 YYDKDF (reference sequence). Deletions cut 4 bases from V and 0 bases from J, with 13 bases between. The CDR3 extends over 16 amino acids. The CDR3 nucleotides are TGTGCCACCAGCACCCGACAGGTCAGCTCCTACAATGAGCAGTTCTTC. Translating gives CATSTRQVSSYNEQFF.

This clone was recorded only once. The genes are TRBV5-1 and TRBJ1-1; D gene unclear. With 3 bases removed from V and 1 base from J, the gap between germline ends came to 7 bases. Germline CDR1 reads SGHRS; CDR2 reads YFSETQ. This CDR3 contains 13 residues. CDR3 region: CASSSNSNTEAFF. The CDR3 DNA follows: TGCGCCAGCAGCTCAAACTCGAACACTGAAGCTTTCTTT.

This chain joins TRBV24-1 and TRBJ1-2, with 7 nucleotides matching TRBD1. Trimming cost V 4 bases and J 3 bases; bases outside gene matches: 10. This CDR3 spans 16 amino acids. From germline, CDR1 is KGHDR and CDR2 SFDVKD. The CDR3 coding sequence is TGTGCCACCAGTGACTCCGGACAGGAAGCGGACTATGGCTACACCTTC. Amino acids: CATSDSGQEADYGYTF.

This chain links TRBV19 with TRBJ2-3; TRBD2 aligns across 8 bases. This CDR3 has 15 amino acids. Trimming at V came to 4 bases and at J to 7 bases, leaving 10 bases not matched to a gene. CDR1 is LNHDA and CDR2 is SQIVND in the germline V gene (reference sequence). CDR3 amino acids: CASSRAQRESNTQYF. The CDR3 DNA reads as TGTGCCAGTAGTAGGGCCCAGCGGGAGTCGAATACGCAGTATTTT.

This rearrangement joins TRBV5-8 to TRBJ2-6, with D possibly TRBD1 on 6 matching bases. Trimming stripped 3 bases from V and 0 bases from J, with 16 bases between. In germline, CDR1 is SGHTS, CDR2 YDEGEE. The CDR3 has 18 amino acids. The CDR3 reads CASSSMTGMSSGANVLTF. The CDR3 nucleotides read TGTGCCAGCAGCTCGATGACAGGAATGAGCTCTGGGGCCAACGTCCTGACTTTC.

This chain links TRBV28 with TRBJ2-7; no clear D gene. Germline V gene data show CDR1 as MDHEN and CDR2 as SYDVKM. V dropped 6 bases and J dropped 4 bases, with 7 bases sitting between them. This CDR3 has 11 residues. CDR3 bases: TGTGCCAGCAGCAAAATTTACGAGCAGTACTTC. It encodes CASSKIYEQYF. The full variable domain, its missing parts supplied by reference TRBV28 and TRBJ2-7, is DVKVTQSSRYLVKRTGEKVFLECVQDMDHENMFWYRQDPGLGLRLIYFSYDVKMKEKGDIPEGYSVSREKKERFSLILESASTNQTSMYLCASSKIYEQYFGPGTRLTVT.

This chain connects TRBV19 to TRBJ2-1; D remains ambiguous. CDR3 length equals 13 residues. Germline loops: CDR1 LNHDA, CDR2 SQIVND (reference sequence). Trimming pared 5 bases from V and 3 bases from J, leaving 8 bases between. The CDR3 region is CASSPRNYNEQFF. CDR3 coding DNA: TGTGCCAGTAGTCCCAGGAACTACAATGAGCAGTTCTTC. Variable domain in full (rest from reference TRBV19 and TRBJ2-1): DGGITQSPKYLFRKEGQNVTLSCEQNLNHDAMYWYRQDPGQGLRLIYYSQIVNDFQKGDIAEGYSVSREKKESFPLTVTSAQKNPTAFYLCASSPRNYNEQFFGPGTRLTVL.